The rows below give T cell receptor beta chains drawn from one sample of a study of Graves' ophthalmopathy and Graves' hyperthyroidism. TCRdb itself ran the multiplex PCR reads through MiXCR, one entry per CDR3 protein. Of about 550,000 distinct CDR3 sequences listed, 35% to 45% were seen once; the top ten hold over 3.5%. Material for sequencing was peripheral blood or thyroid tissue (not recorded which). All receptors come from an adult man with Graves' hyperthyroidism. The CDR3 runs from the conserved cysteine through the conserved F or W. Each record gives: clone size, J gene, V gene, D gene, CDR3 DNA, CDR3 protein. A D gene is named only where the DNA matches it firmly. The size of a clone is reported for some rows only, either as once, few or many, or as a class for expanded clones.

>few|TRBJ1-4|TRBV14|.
TGTGCCAGCAGCCCCTCGCGCGAAAAACTGTTTTTT
CASSPSREKLFF
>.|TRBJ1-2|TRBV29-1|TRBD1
TGCAGCGTTGAAGTGGGACAGGGGACCTATGGCTACACCTTC
CSVEVGQGTYGYTF
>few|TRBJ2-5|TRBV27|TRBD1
TGTGCCAGCGGATCGATAAACAGGGGCATCCAGTACTTC
CASGSINRGIQYF
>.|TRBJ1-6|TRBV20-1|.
TGCAGTGCTAGTAGGGACCTTAATTCACCCCTCCACTTT
CSASRDLNSPLHF
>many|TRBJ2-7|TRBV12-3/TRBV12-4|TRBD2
TGTGCCAGCAGATCGGGGACTAGCGGGAGTTACGAGCAGTACTTC
CASRSGTSGSYEQYF
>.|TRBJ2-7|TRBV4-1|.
TGCGCCAGCAGCCAAGATTCGGACACCTCTTCCTACGAGCAGTACTTC
CASSQDSDTSSYEQYF
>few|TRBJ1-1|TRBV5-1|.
TGCGCCAGCAGCTTGGGGCGGCACCTCCCAAACCAGAACATTGAAGCTTTCTTT
CASSLGRHLPNQNIEAFF
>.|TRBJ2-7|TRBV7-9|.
TGTACCAGCAGCTTAGTAAGGGGTAGGACCTACGAGCAGTACTTC
CTSSLVRGRTYEQYF
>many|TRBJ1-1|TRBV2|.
TGTGCCAGCAGTGAAGCGCTTGGCCGGGGGACTGAAGCTTTCTTT
CASSEALGRGTEAFF
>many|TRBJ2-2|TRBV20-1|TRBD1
TGCAGTGCTCCGGGACAGGTCACCGGGGAGCTGTTTTTT
CSAPGQVTGELFF
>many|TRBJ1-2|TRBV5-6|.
TGTGCCAGCAGCTCCCTCTTCGGGAGGGGCGAAGGCTACACCTTC
CASSSLFGRGEGYTF
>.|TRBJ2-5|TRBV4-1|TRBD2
TGCGCCAGCAGCCAAGACCTAGCGGGGGTCCAAGAGACCCAGTACTTC
CASSQDLAGVQETQYF
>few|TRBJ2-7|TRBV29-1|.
TGCAGCGTTCTGGTGGGGAGCTCCTACGAGCAGTACTTC
CSVLVGSSYEQYF
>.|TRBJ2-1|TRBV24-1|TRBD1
TGTGCCAGCAGCCCCCGTGACAGGGGATACAATGAGCAGTTCTTC
CASSPRDRGYNEQFF
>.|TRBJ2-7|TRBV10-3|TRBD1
TGTGCCAGCAGTGACGGGGACAGGGGGGACTACGAGCAGTACTTC
CASSDGDRGDYEQYF
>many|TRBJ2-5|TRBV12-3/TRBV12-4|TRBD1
TGTGCCAGCAGTTTATCGGGACAGGGGGGTGAGACCCAGTACTTC
CASSLSGQGGETQYF
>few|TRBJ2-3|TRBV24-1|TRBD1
TGTGCCACCAGTGATCCGGGACAGCCCACAGATACGCAGTATTTT
CATSDPGQPTDTQYF
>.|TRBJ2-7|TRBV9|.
TGTGCCAGCAGCCAAGGGTGGAGATGCCCGCGGGACGAGCAGTACTTC
CASSQGWRCPRDEQYF
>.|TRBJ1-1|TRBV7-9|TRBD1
TGTGCCAGCAGCTTCCGGGACAGACCTTATGAAGCTTTCTTT
CASSFRDRPYEAFF
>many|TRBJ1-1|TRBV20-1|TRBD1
TGCAGTGCTAGGGACAGGGGCGGAGGTGAAGCTTTCTTT
CSARDRGGGEAFF
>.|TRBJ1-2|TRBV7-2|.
TGTGCCAGCAACACGGGACAAACTAACTATGGCTACATCTTC
CASNTGQTNYGYIF
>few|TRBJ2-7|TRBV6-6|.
TGTGCCAGCAGTGACGTCGGACAAACCTTCTTCTACGAGCAGTACTTC
CASSDVGQTFFYEQYF
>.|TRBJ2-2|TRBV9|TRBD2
TGTGCCAGCAGCGTAGTTGGGACTAGTCTCGATGAGCAGTTTTTT
CASSVVGTSLDEQFF
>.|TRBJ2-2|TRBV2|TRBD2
TGTGCCAGCAGTGAGACTAGCGGAAACACCGGGGAGCTGTTTTTT
CASSETSGNTGELFF
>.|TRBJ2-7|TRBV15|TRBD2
TGTGCCGCCAGCAGCTGGGGACTAGCGGGCCTGAACAACTACGAGCAGTACTTC
CAASSWGLAGLNNYEQYF
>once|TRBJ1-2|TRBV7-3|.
TGTGCCAGCAGCCCATTGACGGGGGAGGTCTACACCTTC
CASSPLTGEVYTF
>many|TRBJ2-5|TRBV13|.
TGTGCCAGCAGTAGCCAGTACCAAGAGACCCAGTACTTC
CASSSQYQETQYF
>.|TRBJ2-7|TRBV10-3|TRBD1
TGTGCCATCAGTGAGTCGACAGGGGACAGGGGGGACTACGAGCAGTACTTC
CAISESTGDRGDYEQYF
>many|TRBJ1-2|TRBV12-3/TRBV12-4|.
TGTGCCAGCAGTTTCCACCGGCAGGGCGAAGGCTACACCTTC
CASSFHRQGEGYTF
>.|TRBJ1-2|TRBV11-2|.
TGTGCCAGCAGGGGGAGAGACTATGGCTACACCTTC
CASRGRDYGYTF
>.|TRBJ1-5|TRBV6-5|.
TGTGCCAGCAGCAAGTCGGGAGAGACCCAGCATTTT
CASSKSGETQHF
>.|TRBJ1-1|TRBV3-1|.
TGTGCCAGCAGCCTAATGGACTCGACCACTGAAGCTTTCTTT
CASSLMDSTTEAFF
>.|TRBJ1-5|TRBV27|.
TGTGCCAGCAGCAAGGGGGGGGCGCGGAGTTATAGCAATCAGCCCCAGCATTTT
CASSKGGARSYSNQPQHF
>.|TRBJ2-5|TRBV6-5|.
TGTGCCAGCAGTTACGATTGGGAGGCGGGAGAGACCCAGTACTTC
CASSYDWEAGETQYF
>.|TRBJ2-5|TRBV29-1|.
TGCAGCGTTCACCAGGGACAAGAGACCCAGTACTTC
CSVHQGQETQYF
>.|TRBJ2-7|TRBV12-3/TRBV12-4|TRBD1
TGTGCCAGCACCCAAGACCCGGGACAGGGATCCTACGAGCAGTACTTC
CASTQDPGQGSYEQYF
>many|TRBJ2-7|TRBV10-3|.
TGTGCCATCAGTGACGCGACGGTCTCCTACGAGCAGTACTTC
CAISDATVSYEQYF
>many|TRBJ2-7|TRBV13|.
TGTGCCAGCAGCTTACAGGGTTCCCGCTCCTACGAGCAGTACTTC
CASSLQGSRSYEQYF
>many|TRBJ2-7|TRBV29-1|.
TGCAGCGTTGCGAGGGTTTTTGGAGGCTACGAGCAGTACTTC
CSVARVFGGYEQYF
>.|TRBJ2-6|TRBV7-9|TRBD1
TGTGCCAGCAGCTTCCGGGACAGGGGGTTCTCTGGGGCCAACGTCCTGACTTTC
CASSFRDRGFSGANVLTF
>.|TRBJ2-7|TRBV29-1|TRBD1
TGCAGCGCTGGGACAGGGAATGCCTACGAGCAGTACTTC
CSAGTGNAYEQYF
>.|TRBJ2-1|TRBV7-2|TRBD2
TGTGCCAGCAGCTTATTCAGCGGGAGCTTCAATGAGCAGTTCTTC
CASSLFSGSFNEQFF
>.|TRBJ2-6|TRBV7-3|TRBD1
TGTGCCAGCAGCTTAGTCCTGTCCGGGACAGGGGCCTACGTCCTGACTTTC
CASSLVLSGTGAYVLTF
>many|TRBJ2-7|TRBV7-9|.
TGTGCCAGCAGCTTAGCTATTAGGCCCTACGAGCAGTACTTC
CASSLAIRPYEQYF
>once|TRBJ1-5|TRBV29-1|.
TGCAGCGTTGAAGACAGGGGCAACAATCAACCCCAGCATTTT
CSVEDRGNNQPQHF
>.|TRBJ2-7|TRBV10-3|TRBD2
TGTGCCAGCAGTGCTCCCGGGACTAGCGTCGAGCAGTACTTC
CASSAPGTSVEQYF
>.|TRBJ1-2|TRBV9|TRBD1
TGTGCCAGCAGCGCTCCACAGGGGACCTATGGCTACACCTTC
CASSAPQGTYGYTF
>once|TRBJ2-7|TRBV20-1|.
TGCAGTGCTAGGGACCTATTCGGGGAGCAGTACTTC
CSARDLFGEQYF